This T cell receptor (beta chain) was sequenced during a study of blood T cell repertoires in COVID-19. Study background: In each case, the material was cDNA or gDNA derived from T cells, B-cell-depleted T cells, or PBMCs.

J was trimmed by 5 bases and V by 1 base; bases with no gene match: 6. The CDR3 contains 15 residues. CDR1 MGHRA and CDR2 YSYEKL come from the germline V gene. Assay used: immunoSEQ multiplex PCR; TCRdb lists only in-frame clones, some missing. The sample has 40,000 to 50,000 clones; 90% are singletons. The chain uses TRBV4-1 and TRBJ2-5; TRBD2 aligns across 8 bases. The sequenced sample consisted of peripheral blood. The TCR originated in a man in his 70s with acute or convalescent COVID-19. DNA for the CDR3: TGCGCCAGCAGCCAAGCGGGACTAGTCTTGGAGACCCAGTACTTC. Translation: CASSQAGLVLETQYF.